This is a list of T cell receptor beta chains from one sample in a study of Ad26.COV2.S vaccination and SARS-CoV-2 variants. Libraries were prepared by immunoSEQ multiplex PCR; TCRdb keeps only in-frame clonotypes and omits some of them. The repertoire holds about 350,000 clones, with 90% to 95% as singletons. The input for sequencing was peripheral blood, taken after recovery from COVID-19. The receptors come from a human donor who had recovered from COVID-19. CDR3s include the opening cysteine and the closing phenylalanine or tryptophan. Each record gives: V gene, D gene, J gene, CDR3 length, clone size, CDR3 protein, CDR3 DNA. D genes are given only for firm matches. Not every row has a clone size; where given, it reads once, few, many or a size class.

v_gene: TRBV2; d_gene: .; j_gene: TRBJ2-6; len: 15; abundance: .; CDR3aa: CASRDRDSWANVLTF; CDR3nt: TGTGCCAGCAGAGACAGGGACTCTTGGGCCAACGTCCTGACTTTC
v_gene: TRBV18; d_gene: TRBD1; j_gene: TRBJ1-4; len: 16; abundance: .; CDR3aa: CASSPPGQGRNEKLFF; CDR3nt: TGTGCCAGCTCACCACCCGGACAGGGAAGAAATGAAAAACTGTTTTTT
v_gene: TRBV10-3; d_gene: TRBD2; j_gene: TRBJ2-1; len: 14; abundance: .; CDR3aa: CAITRTSGEVEQFF; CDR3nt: TGTGCCATCACTCGGACTAGCGGGGAGGTTGAGCAGTTCTTC
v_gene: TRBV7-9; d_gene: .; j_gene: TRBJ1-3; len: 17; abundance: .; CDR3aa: CASSPRKAGSSRNTIYF; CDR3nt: TGTGCCAGCAGCCCGCGGAAGGCAGGTTCCTCCCGAAACACCATATATTTT
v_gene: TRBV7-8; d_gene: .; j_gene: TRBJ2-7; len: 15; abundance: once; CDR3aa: CASSPEPGLSYEQYF; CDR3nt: TGTGCCAGCAGCCCCGAACCAGGCCTCTCCTACGAGCAGTACTTC
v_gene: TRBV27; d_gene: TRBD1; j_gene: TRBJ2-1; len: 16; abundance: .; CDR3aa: CASSHRGPSSYNEQFF; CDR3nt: TGTGCCAGCAGCCATAGGGGGCCGAGCTCCTACAATGAGCAGTTCTTC
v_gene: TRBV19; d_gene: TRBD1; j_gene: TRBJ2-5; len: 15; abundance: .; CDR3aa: CASSTNRGWAETQYF; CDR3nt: TGTGCCAGTAGTACAAACAGGGGATGGGCGGAGACCCAGTACTTC
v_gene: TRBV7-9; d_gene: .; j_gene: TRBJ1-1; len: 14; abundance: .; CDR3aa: CASSSPASNTEAFF; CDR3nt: TGTGCCAGCAGCTCCCCAGCGTCGAACACTGAAGCTTTCTTT
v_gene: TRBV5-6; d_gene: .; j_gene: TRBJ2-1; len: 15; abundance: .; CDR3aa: CASSGGSSSYNEQFF; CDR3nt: TGTGCCAGCAGCGGGGGATCTAGCTCCTACAATGAGCAGTTCTTC
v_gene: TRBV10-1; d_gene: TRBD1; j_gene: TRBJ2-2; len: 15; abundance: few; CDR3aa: CASSAGTGGSGELFF; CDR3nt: TGCGCCAGCAGTGCCGGGACAGGGGGCTCCGGGGAGCTGTTTTTT
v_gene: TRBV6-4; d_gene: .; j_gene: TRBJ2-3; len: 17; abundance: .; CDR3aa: CASSPSGGWASADTQYF; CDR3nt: TGTGCCAGCAGTCCCTCAGGTGGCTGGGCAAGCGCAGATACGCAGTATTTT
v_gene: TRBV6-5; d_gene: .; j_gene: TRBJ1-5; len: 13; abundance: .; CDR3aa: CASSYGGNQPQHF; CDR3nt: TGTGCCAGCAGTTACGGAGGAAATCAGCCCCAGCATTTT
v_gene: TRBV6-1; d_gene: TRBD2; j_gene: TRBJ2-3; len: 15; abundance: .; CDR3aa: CASSEAAGGPDTQYF; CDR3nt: TGTGCCAGCAGTGAAGCTGCGGGGGGGCCAGATACGCAGTATTTT
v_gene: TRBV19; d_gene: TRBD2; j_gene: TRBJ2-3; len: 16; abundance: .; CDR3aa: CASSMGLAGRADTQYF; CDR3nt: TGTGCCAGTAGTATGGGGCTAGCGGGGCGAGCAGATACGCAGTATTTT
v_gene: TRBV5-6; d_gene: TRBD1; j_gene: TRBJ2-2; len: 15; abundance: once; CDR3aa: CASSSYRGNTGELFF; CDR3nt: TGTGCCAGCAGTTCGTACAGGGGTAACACCGGGGAGCTGTTTTTT
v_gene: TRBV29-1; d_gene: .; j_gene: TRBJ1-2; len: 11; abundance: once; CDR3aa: CSVYRGKGYTF; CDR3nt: TGCAGCGTCTATAGGGGAAAAGGCTACACCTTC
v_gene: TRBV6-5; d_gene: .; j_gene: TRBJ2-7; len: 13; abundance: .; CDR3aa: CASYQGVSFEQYF; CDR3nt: TGTGCCAGCTACCAAGGCGTCAGCTTCGAGCAGTACTTC